The clone carrying this T cell receptor beta chain was observed a few times. Its antigen is unidentified. TCRdb analysed the reads with MiXCR anew, one entry per CDR3 protein. The table records approximately 910,000 distinct CDR3 sequences, 25% to 40% of them present only once. This entry belongs to a study of T cell repertoires in cytomegalovirus infection. Overall study: Recently identified HLA-C-restricted CMV epitopes and well-studied HLA-B-restricted CMV epitopes were used by the study. Indications of both CMV infection and matching HLA type were provided by public TCR beta signatures.

Study-level points and caveats: Carriers of CMV plus the relevant HLA were identified by cumulative public TCR beta family frequency. CMV-specific TCR beta clonotypes restricted by HLA-C were the ones dominating the ex vivo response.

Germline CDR1 reads SGHTA; CDR2 reads FQGNSA. Between the trimmed V and J ends, which lost 2 bases and 5 bases, there was a span of 12 bases. CDR3 size: 15 residues. This TCR was sampled from a human donor in good health (CMV status not recorded). Some clones in this sample may be carry-over from other donors' samples. The sequenced sample was cultured CD8+ T cells from PBMCs, obtained from culture after CMV antigen stimulation. The V gene is TRBV7-2, the J gene TRBJ2-2, with no clear D. CDR3 DNA sequence: TGTGCCAGCAGCTTACCATCCGGGTTAACCGGGGAGCTGTTTTTT. This codes for CASSLPSGLTGELFF.